Presented here are 30 T cell receptor beta chains from one specimen sequenced in a study of T cells in Graves' hyperthyroidism and ophthalmopathy (dated by TCRdb to the late 2010s). The library was generated by multiplex PCR. Sequencer: Illumina HiSeq 2000. TCR beta CDR3 regions were amplified from RNA transcripts. A first-round RT-PCR of the TCR CDR3 used the HTBI primer set with the Qiagen OneStep RT-PCR kit. TCRdb passed the public sequencing reads through fastp at Q25 and MiXCR, retaining productive beta sequences. One record per CDR3 amino acid sequence lists the most common genes and DNA. The sample table contains hundreds of thousands of distinct CDR3 sequences; only one count was recorded for about an eighth of them. In total, the top ten clones hold around 28% of the sample. The source material was blood. These receptors were collected from a man aged 45-60 years with Graves' ophthalmopathy.

Many counts were recorded for this clonotype. The chain couples TRBV20-1 to TRBJ1-4, with D possibly TRBD1 on 5 matching bases. The CDR3 runs to 14 residues. Trimming pared 8 bases from V and 3 bases from J, leaving 16 bases between. The V gene's germline CDR1 is DFQATT and CDR2 SNEGSKA (reference sequence). CDR3 sequence: CSPGLGAANEKLFF. In DNA form, the CDR3 reads TGCAGTCCGGGATTAGGGGCGGCTAATGAAAAACTGTTTTTT.

This clonotype has a count of ten or more. The chain joins TRBV18 to TRBJ2-3; D remains ambiguous. This CDR3 region has 14 residues. Trimming left V 8 bases short and J 2 bases short, with 14 bases between. The V gene's germline CDR1 is KGHSH and CDR2 LQKENI. The CDR3 region has the DNA TGTGCCAGCGCCCACTTTGCAGACACAGATACGCAGTATTTT. This translates into CASAHFADTDTQYF.

In its sample, this clonotype was seen a few times. The chain uses TRBV4-1 and TRBJ2-3; D possibly matches TRBD1 or TRBD2 (5 bases each). CDR1 and CDR2 from the germline V gene are MGHRA and YSYEKL. The CDR3 is 17 residues long. The ends were cut back, 3 bases at V and 0 bases at J, with 16 bases in the middle. The CDR3 is CASSHPGASPSTDTQYF. CDR3 DNA: TGCGCCAGCAGCCACCCCGGGGCTAGCCCAAGCACAGATACGCAGTATTTT.

The CDR3 spells CASKGTSGYSYNEQFF. In nucleotides, the CDR3 is TGTGCCAGCAAGGGGACTAGCGGGTATTCCTACAATGAGCAGTTCTTC. The chain couples TRBV2 to TRBJ2-1, with 12 bases matching TRBD2. The V segment lost 7 bases and the J segment 1 base; nucleotides outside the gene matches: 5. CDR1 and CDR2 (germline): SNHLY, FYNNEI. The CDR3 consists of 16 residues.

This clonotype came up many times. V is TRBV29-1 and J is TRBJ1-1; 7 positions agree with TRBD1. The CDR3 runs 18 residues. V dropped 4 bases and J dropped 3; count of bases not matched to a gene: 20. Germline V lookup: CDR1 SQVTM, CDR2 ANQGSEA. CDR3 sequence reads: CSVVVEEGAGEADTEAFF. CDR3 nucleotides: TGCAGCGTTGTAGTCGAGGAGGGGGCAGGTGAGGCTGACACTGAAGCTTTCTTT.

This clonotype was seen repeatedly, ten times or more. The chain has TRBV5-1 and TRBJ1-5; weak D call: TRBD1 (6 bases). V was cut by 4 bases and J by 3 bases, with 11 bases left in between. Germline CDR1 and CDR2: SGHRS and YFSETQ. This CDR3 contains 14 residues. The CDR3 sequence: CASSPTGVNQPQHF. The CDR3 DNA reads TGCGCCAGCAGCCCGACAGGCGTCAATCAGCCCCAGCATTTT.

The sample holds many counts of this clonotype. This sequence joins TRBV11-2 and TRBJ2-1; TRBD2 aligns across 8 bases. From germline, CDR1 is SGHAT and CDR2 FQNNGV. The ends lost 8 bases at V and 8 bases at J; junction bases unmatched: 5. This CDR3 has 12 residues. The CDR3 DNA sequence: TGTGCCAGCGGGACTAGTACCCATGAGCAGTTCTTC. It codes for CASGTSTHEQFF.

The chain uses TRBV6-1 and TRBJ2-2; maybe TRBD1 (6 bases). The V gene lost 3 bases and the J gene lost 6 bases, with 11 bases spanning the gap. This CDR3 spans 14 amino acids. Germline-derived CDR1 and CDR2 are MNHNS and SASEGT. The CDR3: CASSDTGHSGELFF. The CDR3 DNA is TGTGCCAGCAGTGATACGGGACACTCCGGGGAGCTGTTTTTT.

This clonotype was detected a few times. The CDR3 reads CASNLGQQETQYF. CDR3 in DNA: TGTGCCAGCAATCTAGGACAGCAAGAGACCCAGTACTTC. The chain recombines TRBV6-1 with TRBJ2-5, with D perhaps matching TRBD1 (6 bases). V shed 7 bases and J shed 2 bases, with 11 bases lying between them. Germline V gene data show CDR1 as MNHNS and CDR2 as SASEGT. The CDR3 sequence is 13 residues long.

The rearrangement uses TRBV5-1 and TRBJ2-1; TRBD1 matches 8 bases. Unmatched junction bases numbered 12, after V lost 2 bases and J lost 8 bases. Per germline, CDR1 SGHRS and CDR2 YFSETQ. The CDR3 is 16 amino acids. CDR3 sequence reads: CASSFFQGARFYEQFF. The CDR3 DNA reads TGCGCCAGCAGCTTTTTTCAGGGGGCGCGATTTTATGAGCAGTTCTTC.

This clonotype has at least ten counts. The chain uses TRBV20-1 and TRBJ2-3; 7 nucleotides align to TRBD2. Germline values: CDR1 DFQATT, CDR2 SNEGSKA (reference sequence). There are 12 residues in the CDR3. The ends lost 3 bases at V and 6 bases at J; junction bases unmatched: 3. CDR3 nucleotide sequence: TGCAGTGCTAGGCCCGGGGGGGATACGCAGTATTTT. This sequence encodes CSARPGGDTQYF.

A word on this clonotype: This may be a read error, as it is one base from a much larger clone. The chain recombines TRBV6-2 or TRBV6-3 with TRBJ2-1; weak D call: TRBD2 (5 bases). Near its end, the DNA agrees better with TRBJ2-7, so the J call may be wrong. CDR1 and CDR2 from the germline V gene are MNHEY and SVGEGT. CDR3 size: 16 residues. The CDR3, as DNA: TGTGCCAGCAGTTCCTATCCTGGGGAGATGTACAATGAGCAGTACTTC. Translating gives CASSSYPGEMYNEQYF.

There are many counts of this clonotype. CDR3 residues: CASSLSQGALKLFF. CDR3 bases: TGTGCCAGCAGTTTATCGCAGGGGGCACTAAAACTGTTTTTT. The gene calls are TRBV28 and TRBJ1-4, with TRBD1 identical over 8 bases. The CDR3 covers 14 residues. CDR1 and CDR2 (germline): MDHEN, SYDVKM. V was clipped by 1 base and J by 10 bases; unmatched bases: 5.

The chain is built from TRBV10-3 and TRBJ1-1; tentative D call: TRBD1 (6 bases). The V and J ends lost 5 bases and 0 bases respectively, with 13 bases between them. Germline assignment: CDR1 ENHRY and CDR2 SYGVKD. This CDR3 is built from 15 residues. As DNA, the CDR3 is TGTGCCATCAGTCGGGGGCCAACAATGAACACTGAAGCTTTCTTT. Translating it yields CAISRGPTMNTEAFF.

There are many counts of this clonotype. The chain couples TRBV28 to TRBJ2-7; D is ambiguous. Trimming removed 3 bases at V and 2 bases at J, with 8 bases between. The CDR3 is 13 amino acids. The germline V gene has CDR1 MDHEN and CDR2 SYDVKM. The chain's CDR3 is CASSFTHPYEQYF. As DNA, the CDR3 is TGTGCCAGCAGTTTTACCCACCCCTACGAGCAGTACTTC.

This clonotype occurred a few times. This chain joins TRBV5-5 and TRBJ1-1; 9 nucleotides align to TRBD1. The germline V gene has CDR1 SGHKS and CDR2 YYEKEE (reference sequence). Germline trimming cut 4 bases from V and 2 bases from J; bases unmatched to any gene: 12. The CDR3 has 17 residues. DNA for the CDR3: TGTGCCAGCAGCCCGGACAGGGGCGCTCTTTCAAACACTGAAGCTTTCTTT. It codes for CASSPDRGALSNTEAFF.

In this sample, this clonotype turned up many times. The chain employs TRBV7-9 and TRBJ1-4, with a possible D match to TRBD1 (6 bases). The V gene lost 5 bases and the J gene lost 0 bases, with 16 bases spanning the gap. CDR3 length: 17 residues. Germline CDR1 is SEHNR and CDR2 is FQNEAQ (reference sequence). CDR3 sequence: CASSQQGLTATNEKLFF. The CDR3 bases are TGTGCCAGCAGCCAACAGGGTCTTACCGCAACTAATGAAAAACTGTTTTTT.

This clonotype was seen ten or more times. The J gene is TRBJ1-5, the V gene TRBV5-1, with TRBD1 matching over 7 bases. This CDR3 has 14 residues. Germline values: CDR1 SGHRS, CDR2 YFSETQ. V shed 1 base, J shed 4 bases, and the junction held 2 bases outside the gene matches. Written as DNA, the CDR3 is TGCGCCAGCAGCTTGTCAGGGGGGAATCAGCCCCAGCATTTT. Translating gives CASSLSGGNQPQHF.

In this sample, this clonotype turned up a few times. The J gene is TRBJ1-1, the V gene TRBV19, with D uncertain. Germline V gene data show CDR1 as LNHDA and CDR2 as SQIVND (reference sequence). There are 14 residues in the CDR3. The V end was cut by 2 bases, the J end by 1 base, with 8 bases between. Here the CDR3 reads CASSILVGNTEAFF. CDR3 bases: TGTGCCAGTAGTATACTAGTGGGGAACACTGAAGCTTTCTTT.

The sample holds a few counts of this clonotype. The chain has TRBV20-1 and TRBJ2-7; 8 bases fit TRBD2. The CDR3 sequence is 14 residues long. Germline V gives CDR1 DFQATT, CDR2 SNEGSKA (reference sequence). J gave up 1 base and V 7 bases, and 9 bases lay outside the gene matches. The CDR3 region is CSVRAAGVSYEQYF. CDR3 bases: TGCAGTGTAAGGGCAGCGGGAGTATCCTACGAGCAGTACTTC.

This clonotype was recorded a few times. The gene calls are TRBV5-1 and TRBJ2-6; 7 nucleotides agree with TRBD1. Germline V gene data show CDR1 as SGHRS and CDR2 as YFSETQ. The CDR3 spans 18 residues. The trim removed 4 bases at V and 0 bases at J, leaving 10 bases unmatched. The CDR3 DNA reads as TGCGCCAGCAGCAATGGACAGGCTTCCTTCTCTGGGGCCAACGTCCTGACTTTC. As protein: CASSNGQASFSGANVLTF.

This clonotype was seen many times. The chain joins TRBV20-1 to TRBJ2-3; 8 bases match TRBD2. The V gene end was trimmed by 1 base and the J gene end by 7 bases; junction bases not matched to a gene: 7. From germline, CDR1 is DFQATT and CDR2 SNEGSKA (reference sequence). The length of the CDR3 is 14 residues. The CDR3 sequence is CSARAGRGRNTQYF. DNA of the CDR3: TGCAGTGCTAGAGCCGGGAGGGGAAGAAATACGCAGTATTTT.

This clonotype was detected many times. The rearrangement uses TRBV28 and TRBJ1-3; TRBD1 is a possible D gene (5 bases). The CDR3 contains 15 residues. Between the trimmed V and J ends, which lost 2 bases and 0 bases, there was a span of 8 bases. CDR1 and CDR2 from the germline V gene are MDHEN and SYDVKM. The DNA for the CDR3 is TGTGCCAGCAGTTTAAACAGGCCCTCTGGAAACACCATATATTTT. It codes for CASSLNRPSGNTIYF. Variable domain in full (rest from reference TRBV28 and TRBJ1-3): DVKVTQSSRYLVKRTGEKVFLECVQDMDHENMFWYRQDPGLGLRLIYFSYDVKMKEKGDIPEGYSVSREKKERFSLILESASTNQTSMYLCASSLNRPSGNTIYFGEGSWLTVV.

The V call is TRBV14, the J call TRBJ2-5; D remains ambiguous. The CDR3 contains 14 residues. Germline assignment: CDR1 SGHDN and CDR2 FVKESK. V lost 3 bases, J lost 5 bases, and 13 bases lay in between. The CDR3 spells CASSHLLGRETQYF. DNA for the CDR3: TGTGCCAGCAGCCATTTGTTGGGAAGGGAGACCCAGTACTTC.

The sample holds a few counts of this clonotype. The J gene is TRBJ2-1, the V gene TRBV19; TRBD2 aligns across 15 bases. CDR1 and CDR2 from the germline V gene are LNHDA and SQIVND (reference sequence). This CDR3 is 17 amino acids long. Trimming removed 4 bases from V and 4 bases from J; junction bases left unmatched: 5. This CDR3 reads CASSTGTSGGFYNEQFF. CDR3 DNA sequence: TGTGCCAGTAGTACCGGGACTAGCGGGGGGTTTTACAATGAGCAGTTCTTC.

This clonotype has more than one count but fewer than ten. This chain uses TRBV20-1 with TRBJ1-4; no reliable D call. Trimming took off 5 bases at V and 8 bases at J, with 18 bases between the two ends. Germline V gives CDR1 DFQATT, CDR2 SNEGSKA (reference sequence). The CDR3 contains 14 residues. The CDR3 reads CSAFDSRSWEKLFF. The DNA of the CDR3 is TGCAGTGCTTTCGATAGCCGCTCGTGGGAAAAACTGTTTTTT.

This clonotype has just a few counts. The V and J genes are TRBV2 and TRBJ1-1; no definite D call. The V gene's germline CDR1 is SNHLY and CDR2 FYNNEI. The CDR3 runs 14 residues. V was pared by 7 bases and J by 4 bases, with 16 bases between. The CDR3 bases are TGTGCCAGCAAGATTCCCCCGGGGAGCACTGAAGCTTTCTTT. Protein sequence: CASKIPPGSTEAFF.

This chain links TRBV12-3 or TRBV12-4 with TRBJ2-2; 7 bases agree with TRBD2. V lost 7 bases, J lost 8 bases, and 13 bases stayed unmatched. The CDR3 covers 15 residues. CDR3 protein: CASTLPRTRSGELFF. Written as DNA, the CDR3 is TGTGCCAGCACCCTTCCCAGGACTAGGTCTGGGGAGCTGTTTTTT.

This clonotype occurred many times. The chain is built from TRBV3-1 and TRBJ2-5; 8 nucleotides align to TRBD1. Trimming at V came to 2 bases and at J to 3 bases, leaving 5 bases not matched to a gene. The V gene's germline CDR1 is LGHDT and CDR2 YNNKEL (reference sequence). This CDR3 comprises 15 residues. The CDR3 is CASSQPTDREETQYF. The CDR3 coding sequence is TGTGCCAGCAGCCAACCTACGGACAGGGAAGAGACCCAGTACTTC.

The chain is built from TRBV11-2 and TRBJ2-3; possibly TRBD2 for D (5 bases). The germline V gene encodes CDR1 SGHAT and CDR2 FQNNGV. The CDR3 has 14 amino acids. V dropped 8 bases and J dropped 1 base, with 13 bases sitting between them. This CDR3 is CASRAGPGTDTQYF. The CDR3 DNA follows: TGTGCCAGCCGGGCGGGTCCCGGCACAGATACGCAGTATTTT.